This T cell receptor beta chain is from a study of T cells after yellow fever vaccination. Whole-study results and caveats: Abundant clonotypes from the bulk population could have been carried over as contaminants into FACS-sorted repertoires. Among all clonotypes, a small share was observed in both CD4 and CD8 compartments. Boosting was followed by the reappearance of most primary-vaccination clones (around 95% CD4, around 91% CD8).

They built TCR cDNA with 5'RACE template switching, a step that put in a universal primer site and UMIs. TCRdb recomputed calls from the 5' RACE reads with MiXCR, one row per CDR3 protein. The sample lists about 200,000 distinct CDR3 sequences; 2.5% to 3.5% were seen once. This clonotype has a count of ten or more. Its antigen remains unknown. Germline CDR1 and CDR2: MGHRA and YSYEKL. The V and J ends lost 4 bases and 1 base respectively, with 15 bases between them. The CDR3 is 16 residues long. This chain connects TRBV4-1 to TRBJ2-3, with a tentative D call TRBD1 (6 bases). This receptor was identified in a man between 18 and 29 years old who received the YFV17D yellow fever vaccine. Sequenced here: CD4+ T cells sorted from PBMCs, sampled 10 days after the yellow fever booster vaccination. The CDR3 here is CASSLHQGPGTDTQYF. DNA of the CDR3: TGCGCCAGCAGCCTGCATCAGGGGCCTGGCACAGATACGCAGTATTTT.